A single sample is the source of the 3 T cell receptor beta chains below, sequenced in a study of blood T cells in healthy people across ages (dated by TCRdb to between 2015 and 2016). Library method: 5' RACE. A second PCR of about 7 to 12 cycles was run with a J-beta primer mix and a sample-barcoded 5' primer. Using fastp at Q25 and MiXCR, TCRdb reprocessed the public reads and kept productive beta chains. Each CDR3 protein gets just one entry, which takes the most common genes and DNA from the rows behind it. The sample contains around 1,800,000 distinct CDR3 sequences, roughly two fifths of them found a single time. The ten biggest clones cover more than 20% of the sample. Sample: blood. These receptors were taken from a human donor in good health.

On this clonotype itself: Since no conserved phenylalanine or tryptophan closes the CDR3, a read error is the likely cause. No DNA is shown, since the ends of the CDR3 on it are uncertain; the CDR3 is the one TCRdb lists. The V gene is TRBV6-2 or TRBV6-3, the J gene TRBJ2-5; TRBD1 reflects the table's D call only, with no check against the DNA. The CDR3 contains 13 residues when both ends are counted. Per germline, CDR1 MNHEY and CDR2 SVGEGT. This CDR3 reads CASRIRDTYTFGS.

V gene TRBV6-6 combines with J gene TRBJ2-7; D could derive from TRBD1 or TRBD2 (6 bases each). The CDR3 is made up of 16 amino acids. Trimming removed 0 bases from V and 0 bases from J, with 12 bases in between. Germline V gene sequence: CDR1 MNHNY, CDR2 SVGAGI (reference sequence). CDR3 nucleotides: TGTGCCAGCAGTTACTCGGGGGGCCTAAGCTCCTACGAGCAGTACTTC. This encodes CASSYSGGLSSYEQYF.

This clonotype was detected many times. This chain joins TRBV5-5 and TRBJ2-3; 7 bases are shared with TRBD1. CDR1 and CDR2 from the germline V gene are SGHKS and YYEKEE (reference sequence). The CDR3 contains 15 residues. After removal of 0 bases from V and 8 bases from J, the junction contained 9 bases not matched to a gene. The CDR3 DNA follows: TGTGCCAGCAGCTTGGATACCCACAGGGGTGGTACGCAGTATTTT. It is translated as CASSLDTHRGGTQYF.